This T cell receptor beta chain derives from a study of blood T cell repertoires in COVID-19. Allocation to cohorts depended on clinical history reported by the participants. The protocol was immunoSEQ multiplex PCR, while the TCRdb copy is restricted to in-frame clones and leaves out a portion. The sample contains hundreds of thousands of clones, around 85% of which appear only once. Trimming took 4 bases from V and 3 from J; bases not matched to a gene: 6. Germline CDR1 reads MNHEY; CDR2 reads SVGEGT. CDR3 length: 16 residues. The sequenced sample was PBMCs or T cells enriched from blood (not recorded which). The J gene is TRBJ2-3, the V gene TRBV6-2 or TRBV6-3, with TRBD2 identical over 11 bases. The receptor was isolated from a woman between 50 and 59 years old who had recovered from COVID-19. The CDR3 sequence is CASSSGSGRATDTQYF. The CDR3 nucleotides are TGTGCCAGCAGTTCCGGTAGCGGGAGGGCAACAGATACGCAGTATTTT.